This T cell receptor (beta chain) derives from a study of monozygotic twins with inflammatory bowel disease. From germline, CDR1 is MNHNS and CDR2 SASEGT. The CDR3 has 15 residues. Study-level findings and limits: Among IBD patients, TCRbeta diversity (inverse Simpson) was lower than in healthy co-twins. Limited power may explain why concordant and discordant twins showed no difference in repertoire similarity.

From the 5' RACE reads, TCRdb lists one entry per CDR3 protein and no DNA. This sample's table has more than 120,000 distinct CDR3 sequences. Notes on this clonotype: Its antigen is as yet unknown.

This chain connects TRBV6-1 to TRBJ1-1; the TRBD1 assignment by TCRdb is unverifiable without DNA. The sequenced material came from blood. The TCR comes from a human donor with ulcerative colitis or Crohn's disease, or a healthy co-twin of an affected twin (not recorded which). The CDR3 protein is CASSDRVRRDTEAFF.